These 11 T cell receptor beta chains were all obtained from the same sample, sequenced in a study of Graves' ophthalmopathy and Graves' hyperthyroidism. The TCR beta CDR3 regions underwent amplification from RNA transcripts. First-round RT-PCR relied on HTBI primers, and a second-round multiplex PCR came next. Via MiXCR, TCRdb re-called the multiplex PCR reads, giving one row per CDR3 protein. The table records hundreds of thousands of distinct CDR3 sequences, under 50% of them present only once. The specimen sequenced was peripheral blood. These receptors all come from an adult man with Graves' ophthalmopathy.

Remarks on this clonotype: A junction end diverges from the germline sequence, so it may reflect a read error. V usage is TRBV7-9 and J usage is TRBJ2-7; TRBD1 matches at 10 bases. CDR1 and CDR2 (germline): SEHNR, FQNEAQ (reference sequence). This CDR3 comprises 16 residues. CDR3 bases: TGCGCCAGCAGGCCAAGGGACAGGGGAGAGGCCTACGAGCAGTACTTC. This encodes CASRPRDRGEAYEQYF.

This clonotype was recorded at least ten times. V and J are TRBV7-9 and TRBJ2-2; D unresolved. The CDR3 totals 15 residues. From germline, CDR1 is SEHNR and CDR2 FQNEAQ (reference sequence). The V and J ends lost 5 bases and 1 base respectively, with 11 bases between them. CDR3 nucleotides: TGTGCCAGCAGCCCGCCGGGCGGGAACACCGGGGAGCTGTTTTTT. As protein: CASSPPGGNTGELFF.

This clonotype was counted between two and nine times. The chain employs TRBV7-3 and TRBJ2-2; 9 bases line up with TRBD1. Germline CDR1 is SGHTA and CDR2 is FQGTGA. The CDR3 consists of 22 residues. The ends lost 5 bases at V and 6 bases at J; junction bases unmatched: 28. The CDR3 DNA is TGTGCCAGCAGCCCCACTAAGGAACCTGGGGACAGGGCTGTGATTGGTGCCGGGGAGCTGTTTTTT. Amino acid sequence: CASSPTKEPGDRAVIGAGELFF.

This clonotype was found many times. The chain employs TRBV16 and TRBJ1-1; D unresolved. Germline V gene sequence: CDR1 KGHSY, CDR2 FQNENV. V lost 4 bases, J lost 0 bases, and 6 bases lay in between. CDR3 size: 13 residues. Written as DNA, the CDR3 is TGTGCCAGCAGCCCCCTTCTGAACACTGAAGCTTTCTTT. Its translation is CASSPLLNTEAFF.

This clonotype was detected only a few times. The rearrangement joins TRBV4-1 to TRBJ2-7; tentatively, D is TRBD2 (6 bases). The CDR3 extends over 13 amino acids. Germline V CDR1 and CDR2: MGHRA, YSYEKL. V lost 2 bases and J lost 3, with 8 bases in between. The CDR3 sequence is CASSQPGLYEQYF. DNA for the CDR3: TGCGCCAGCAGCCAACCGGGACTCTACGAGCAGTACTTC.

As for this clonotype: Likely a read error: the CDR3 ends without its conserved phenylalanine or tryptophan. No DNA is shown, since the ends of the CDR3 on it are uncertain; the CDR3 is the one TCRdb lists. CDR3 loop: CASSQGQGAI. V and J are TRBV7-8 and TRBJ2-6; the listed D gene, TRBD1, was not tested against the DNA. Germline V gene data show CDR1 as SGHVS and CDR2 as FQNEAQ. Termini included, the CDR3 measures 10 amino acids.

The table lists this clonotype with a few counts. The chain recombines TRBV7-9 with TRBJ1-6; D not resolved. The CDR3 totals 9 residues. The V and J ends lost 4 bases and 15 bases respectively, with 4 bases between them. Looked up from germline, CDR1 is SEHNR and CDR2 is FQNEAQ (reference sequence). The CDR3 region is CASSSNLHF. The DNA of the CDR3 is TGTGCCAGCAGCTCGAACCTCCACTTT.

The chain recombines TRBV5-1 with TRBJ2-1, with TRBD2 matching 10 bases. The CDR3 totals 15 residues. J gave up 6 bases and V 6 bases, and 9 bases lay outside the gene matches. Germline CDR1 reads SGHRS; CDR2 reads YFSETQ. The CDR3 DNA follows: TGCGCCAGCAATACCCCTAGCGGGGGTCTCAATGAGCAGTTCTTC. Its translation is CASNTPSGGLNEQFF.

The chain joins TRBV20-1 to TRBJ2-7; D perhaps matches TRBD2 (6 bases). CDR1 and CDR2 from the germline V gene are DFQATT and SNEGSKA (reference sequence). The CDR3 is 12 amino acids. V lost 1 base to trimming and J lost 7 bases, with 11 bases between them. The CDR3 DNA reads TGCAGTGCTAGAGTAGCGGACAATGAGCAGTACTTC. Translation: CSARVADNEQYF.

This clonotype was detected many times. The gene calls are TRBV2 and TRBJ1-2; D gene uncertain. Trimming shortened V by 1 base and J by 8 bases, and 11 bases separated the two germline ends. There are 13 residues in the CDR3. CDR1 SNHLY and CDR2 FYNNEI come from the germline V gene. The CDR3 nucleotides are TGTGCCAGCAGTGAAGTCCCCGACCGGGGCTACACCTTC. Translation: CASSEVPDRGYTF.

This clonotype was detected only a few times. The chain combines TRBV4-3 with TRBJ2-7, with D possibly TRBD2 on 5 matching bases. CDR1 and CDR2 from the germline V gene are LGHNA and YSLEER. The CDR3 is 14 residues long. V was shortened by 1 base and J by 6 bases, with 13 bases between the two germline ends. CDR3 in amino acids: CASSQARLPSEQYF. For the CDR3, the DNA is TGCGCCAGCAGCCAAGCTAGACTACCCAGCGAGCAGTACTTC.